These 21 T cell receptor beta chains share one sample of origin, sequenced in a study of patients and donors after allogeneic stem cell transplantation. MiXCR, run by TCRdb on the RT-PCR reads, gives a single entry per CDR3 protein. The sample records under 30,000 distinct CDR3 sequences, roughly 8% being singletons. Material: blood, either unsorted or a sorted T cell fraction (not recorded which). The receptors here all came from a human donor who was either an allogeneic HSCT recipient or a stem cell or donor lymphocyte infusion donor (not recorded which). It is not recorded whose cells these are; they may come from a transplant donor.

This chain joins TRBV7-3 and TRBJ2-7; D gene uncertain. The CDR3 consists of 15 residues. V was shortened by 2 bases and J by 2 bases, with 13 bases between the two germline ends. The germline V gene encodes CDR1 SGHTA and CDR2 FQGTGA. The CDR3 nucleotides are TGTGCCAGCAGCTTAGTTCCCTTCCCTACCTACGAGCAGTACTTC. Protein product: CASSLVPFPTYEQYF.

The table lists this clonotype with many counts. The rearrangement links TRBV7-9 to TRBJ1-2; D is undetermined. CDR1 and CDR2 (germline): SEHNR, FQNEAQ (reference sequence). The CDR3 runs 15 residues. Trimming cost V 5 bases and J 6 bases, with 19 bases left between them. The CDR3 region has the DNA TGTGCCAGCAGCCCCGACTCTACTTTGATGCATGGCTACACCTTC. Translation: CASSPDSTLMHGYTF.

The sample holds many counts of this clonotype. This chain uses TRBV5-1 with TRBJ2-6; D remains unclear. This CDR3 is 16 amino acids long. Trimming took off 0 bases at V and 0 bases at J, with 7 bases between the two ends. From germline, CDR1 is SGHRS and CDR2 YFSETQ. In DNA, the CDR3 is TGCGCCAGCAGCTTGGCCCGGTTCTCTGGGGCCAACGTCCTGACTTTC. It translates to CASSLARFSGANVLTF.

This clonotype was detected a few times. The chain couples TRBV6-5 to TRBJ1-5; no clear D. Deletions cut 2 bases from V and 0 bases from J, with 14 bases between. The CDR3 length is 17 residues. CDR1 MNHEY and CDR2 SVGAGI come from the germline V gene. This CDR3 is CASSYGRDHRSNQPQHF. The CDR3, as DNA: TGTGCCAGCAGTTACGGCCGGGATCACCGTAGCAATCAGCCCCAGCATTTT.

V usage is TRBV12-3 or TRBV12-4 and J usage is TRBJ1-4; TRBD1 is a possible D gene (5 bases). The CDR3 is made up of 17 amino acids. V lost 6 bases and J lost 0, with 17 bases in between. The DNA of the CDR3 is TGTGCCAGCAGCCTGCCTCGGGACGGTGCAACTAATGAAAAACTGTTTTTT. It yields the protein CASSLPRDGATNEKLFF.

This clonotype was detected many times. This chain connects TRBV5-1 to TRBJ2-3; weak D call: TRBD2 (6 bases). Trimming left V 2 bases short and J 0 bases short, with 22 bases between. The CDR3 is 19 residues long. Looked up from germline, CDR1 is SGHRS and CDR2 is YFSETQ. The CDR3 DNA follows: TGCGCCAGCAGCTTCAGGTCCGGGAGCAGCCCGATTAGCACAGATACGCAGTATTTT. This codes for CASSFRSGSSPISTDTQYF.

The chain joins TRBV20-1 to TRBJ2-7, with D perhaps TRBD2 (6 bases). CDR1 is DFQATT, CDR2 SNEGSKA, per germline (reference sequence). V dropped 3 bases and J dropped 2 bases, with 8 bases sitting between them. This CDR3 is 12 amino acids long. In nucleotides, the CDR3 is TGCAGTGCTAGCGGGGGAGCCTACGAGCAGTACTTC. Protein product: CSASGGAYEQYF.

This clonotype showed up many times. This chain links TRBV15 with TRBJ2-3; D is tentatively TRBD1 or TRBD2 (5 bases each). Trimming removed 0 bases at V and 8 bases at J, with 9 bases between. The CDR3 length is 13 residues. Germline values: CDR1 LNHNV, CDR2 YYDKDF (reference sequence). The CDR3 nucleotides read TGTGCCACCAGCAGAGATCGGGGCTTTACGCAGTATTTT. Protein: CATSRDRGFTQYF.

This clonotype was found a few times. This chain connects TRBV7-9 to TRBJ1-2; TRBD1 aligns across 11 bases. From germline, CDR1 is SEHNR and CDR2 FQNEAQ (reference sequence). The CDR3 spans 13 residues. Trimming removed 4 bases from V and 6 bases from J; junction bases left unmatched: 1. The CDR3 sequence is CASSWTGGDGYTF. Written as DNA, the CDR3 is TGTGCCAGCAGCTGGACAGGGGGCGATGGCTACACCTTC.

V is TRBV19 and J is TRBJ1-4, with a possible D match to TRBD1 (5 bases). Trimming stripped 6 bases from V and 3 bases from J, with 11 bases between. The CDR3 length is 14 residues. The V gene's germline CDR1 is LNHDA and CDR2 SQIVND (reference sequence). CDR3 protein: CASRRGRSNEKLFF. The CDR3 nucleotides read TGTGCCAGTAGGAGGGGCCGGTCTAATGAAAAACTGTTTTTT. Full variable domain (remainder filled in from reference TRBV19 and TRBJ1-4): DGGITQSPKYLFRKEGQNVTLSCEQNLNHDAMYWYRQDPGQGLRLIYYSQIVNDFQKGDIAEGYSVSREKKESFPLTVTSAQKNPTAFYLCASRRGRSNEKLFFGSGTQLSVL.

This clonotype was detected ten times or more. This sequence joins TRBV7-9 and TRBJ1-1; D is unclear. Germline lookup yields CDR1 SEHNR and CDR2 FQNEAQ (reference sequence). The CDR3 contains 15 residues. Trimming cost V 1 base and J 1 base, with 10 bases left between them. The DNA for the CDR3 is TGTGCCAGCAGCTTAGAGGCAGGCCCGAACACTGAAGCTTTCTTT. Encoded protein: CASSLEAGPNTEAFF.

J is TRBJ1-1 and V is TRBV6-1; D perhaps matches TRBD1 (5 bases). This CDR3 region has 14 residues. The germline V gene has CDR1 MNHNS and CDR2 SASEGT. V lost 7 bases, J lost 0 bases, and 12 bases lay in between. CDR3 in DNA: TGTGCCAGCATTACCAGGGCCCTGAACACTGAAGCTTTCTTT. Encoded protein: CASITRALNTEAFF.

The chain uses TRBV4-2 and TRBJ1-4; D gene ambiguous. Trimming removed 3 bases at V and 0 bases at J, with 5 bases between. Germline V gene sequence: CDR1 LGHNA, CDR2 YNFKEQ. CDR3 length: 14 amino acids. The CDR3 nucleotides read TGTGCCAGCAGCCAGAAGGCAACTAATGAAAAACTGTTTTTT. Protein product: CASSQKATNEKLFF.

This clonotype showed up many times. The rearrangement links TRBV5-1 to TRBJ2-5; 7 bases align to TRBD2. Per the germline V gene, CDR1 is SGHRS and CDR2 is YFSETQ. Unmatched junction bases numbered 8, after V lost 4 bases and J lost 2 bases. CDR3 size: 15 residues. For the CDR3, the DNA is TGCGCCAGCAGCACATCCGGGACTACACAAGAGACCCAGTACTTC. This sequence encodes CASSTSGTTQETQYF.

As concerns this clonotype: This may come from a read error, since a much larger clone is one base off. The V gene is TRBV5-1, the J gene TRBJ1-1; 9 bases are a match to TRBD1. CDR1 is SGHRS and CDR2 is YFSETQ in the germline V gene. CDR3 length: 16 residues. The DNA for the CDR3 is TGCGCCAGCAGCTTGGGCCGGACAGGGGAGAACACTGAAGTTTTCTTT. This translates into CASSLGRTGENTEVFF.

This clonotype showed up many times. The chain links TRBV20-1 to TRBJ2-4; D is undetermined. V lost 5 bases, J lost 9 bases, and 14 bases lay in between. CDR3 length equals 12 residues. Germline V gene lookup returns CDR1 DFQATT and CDR2 SNEGSKA (reference sequence). The CDR3 loop reads CSASPLGVIQYF. The CDR3 region has the DNA TGCAGTGCTTCCCCCCTTGGGGTCATTCAGTACTTC.

The chain recombines TRBV15 with TRBJ2-1; D is perhaps TRBD2 (7 bases). V was shortened by 2 bases and J by 4 bases, with 21 bases between the two germline ends. Germline-derived CDR1 and CDR2 are LNHNV and YYDKDF (reference sequence). The CDR3 is 18 amino acids. The CDR3 region is CATSRPIRRGGGYNEQFF. The CDR3 DNA sequence: TGTGCCACCAGCAGACCCATCAGGAGGGGGGGCGGGTACAATGAGCAGTTCTTC.

There are a few counts of this clonotype. This sequence joins TRBV13 and TRBJ2-3; the D gene is possibly TRBD1 (5 bases). V was shortened by 4 bases and J by 2 bases, with 13 bases between the two germline ends. Germline values: CDR1 PRHDT, CDR2 FYEKMQ (reference sequence). This CDR3 spans 15 amino acids. As DNA, the CDR3 is TGTGCCAGCAGCTCAACGGACACCTTCACAGATACGCAGTATTTT. Encoded protein: CASSSTDTFTDTQYF.

The chain links TRBV12-3 or TRBV12-4 to TRBJ1-5; tentative D call: TRBD1 (5 bases). The CDR3 is 14 amino acids. The V gene lost 3 bases and the J gene lost 0 bases, with 6 bases spanning the gap. The CDR3 region is CASSFTGSNQPQHF. The CDR3 DNA reads TGTGCCAGCAGTTTTACAGGTAGCAATCAGCCCCAGCATTTT.

This clonotype was found a few times. The rearrangement joins TRBV6-1 to TRBJ2-3; the match to TRBD2 covers 13 bases. V was pared by 5 bases and J by 6 bases, with 5 bases of the junction left unmatched. The CDR3 totals 15 residues. The germline V gene has CDR1 MNHNS and CDR2 SASEGT. The CDR3 nucleotides read TGTGCCAGCAGTCCACTAGCGGGGGGGCCCGATACGCAGTATTTT. Translating it yields CASSPLAGGPDTQYF.

This clonotype was picked up a small number of times. The rearrangement links TRBV5-4 to TRBJ2-5; D possibly uses TRBD1 or TRBD2 (6 bases each). V was cut by 3 bases and J by 9 bases, with 12 bases left in between. Per germline, CDR1 SGHNT and CDR2 YYREEE (reference sequence). The CDR3 has 12 residues. The CDR3 nucleotides read TGTGCCAGCAGCTGGGGGGCAGGTTCCCAGTACTTC. Translation: CASSWGAGSQYF.